Below, 4 T cell receptor beta chains from the same sample are listed, as sequenced in a study of blood T cell repertoires in COVID-19. Profiled with immunoSEQ multiplex PCR; TCRdb holds only in-frame clones, not every one. The data contain about 410,000 clones, around nine tenths of them singletons. Sequencing input: PBMCs or T cells enriched from blood (not recorded which). The origin of the receptors is a woman aged 25 to 45 who had recovered from COVID-19.

This clone was detected once. The chain joins TRBV4-1 to TRBJ1-5; D gene unclear. Deletions cut 1 base from V and 3 bases from J, with 4 bases between. Germline V gives CDR1 MGHRA, CDR2 YSYEKL. The CDR3 extends over 13 amino acids. CDR3: CASSQGHNQPQHF. For the CDR3, the DNA is TGCGCCAGCAGCCAAGGACACAATCAGCCCCAGCATTTT.

This chain connects TRBV7-9 to TRBJ2-1, with D perhaps TRBD1 (5 bases). Germline V gives CDR1 SEHNR, CDR2 FQNEAQ (reference sequence). Trimming took off 6 bases at V and 6 bases at J, with 24 bases between the two ends. This CDR3 has 17 amino acids. The CDR3 spells CASRRRRQGLHFNEQFF. The CDR3 bases are TGTGCCAGCAGGCGCCGAAGGCAGGGATTGCATTTCAATGAGCAGTTCTTC.

This chain joins TRBV12-3 or TRBV12-4 and TRBJ2-2; D is uncertain. CDR3 length: 13 residues. Between the trimmed V and J ends, which lost 4 bases and 4 bases, there was a span of 7 bases. The CDR3 DNA sequence: TGTGCCAGCAGTTATGAAGCCACCGGGGAGCTGTTTTTT. It codes for CASSYEATGELFF.

This clone came up once. The genes are TRBV28 and TRBJ2-7; D possibly corresponds to TRBD1 (5 bases). Trimming took 5 bases from V and 1 from J, leaving 9 bases between them. This CDR3 comprises 13 residues. Looked up from germline, CDR1 is MDHEN and CDR2 is SYDVKM. CDR3 region: CASSNQGSYEQYF. The CDR3 bases are TGTGCCAGCAGTAACCAGGGTTCCTACGAGCAGTACTTC.